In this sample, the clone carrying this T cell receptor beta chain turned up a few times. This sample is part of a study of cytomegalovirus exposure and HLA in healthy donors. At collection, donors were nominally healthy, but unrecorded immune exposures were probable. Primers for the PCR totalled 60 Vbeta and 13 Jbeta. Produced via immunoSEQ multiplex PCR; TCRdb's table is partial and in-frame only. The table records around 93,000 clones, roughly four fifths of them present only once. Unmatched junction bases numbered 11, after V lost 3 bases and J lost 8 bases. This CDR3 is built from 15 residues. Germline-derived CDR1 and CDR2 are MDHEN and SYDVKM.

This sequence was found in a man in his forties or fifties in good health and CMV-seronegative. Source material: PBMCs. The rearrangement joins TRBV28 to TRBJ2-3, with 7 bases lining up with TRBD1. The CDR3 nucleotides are TGTGCCAGCAGTTTCACCGGGACAGCCGTCGCTACGCAGTATTTT. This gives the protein CASSFTGTAVATQYF. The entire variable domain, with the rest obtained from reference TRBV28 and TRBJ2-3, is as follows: DVKVTQSSRYLVKRTGEKVFLECVQDMDHENMFWYRQDPGLGLRLIYFSYDVKMKEKGDIPEGYSVSREKKERFSLILESASTNQTSMYLCASSFTGTAVATQYFGPGTRLTVL.